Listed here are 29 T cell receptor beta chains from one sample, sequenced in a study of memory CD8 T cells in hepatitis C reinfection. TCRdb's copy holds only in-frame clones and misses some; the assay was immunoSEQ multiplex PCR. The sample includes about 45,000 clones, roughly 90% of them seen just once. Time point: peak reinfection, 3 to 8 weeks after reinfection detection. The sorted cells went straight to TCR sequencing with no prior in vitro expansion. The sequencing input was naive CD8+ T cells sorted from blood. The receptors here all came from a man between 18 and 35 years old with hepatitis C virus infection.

CDR3 coding DNA: TGTGCCAGCAGCGTAGGGGGCGCAGAGTCCTACGAGCAGTACGTC. It encodes CASSVGGAESYEQYV. The chain joins TRBV5-4 to TRBJ2-7; TRBD1 agrees at 7 bases. In germline, CDR1 is SGHNT, CDR2 YYREEE (reference sequence). The V segment lost 4 bases and the J segment 1 base; nucleotides outside the gene matches: 8. The length of the CDR3 is 15 residues.

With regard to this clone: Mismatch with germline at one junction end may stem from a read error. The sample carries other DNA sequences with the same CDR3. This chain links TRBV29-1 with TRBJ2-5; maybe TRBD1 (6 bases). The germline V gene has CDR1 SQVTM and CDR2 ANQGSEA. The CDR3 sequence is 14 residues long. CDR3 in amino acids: CSVEEGAKEETQYF. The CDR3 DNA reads TGCAGCGTTGAAGAGGGGGCGAAGGAAGAGACCCAATACTTC.

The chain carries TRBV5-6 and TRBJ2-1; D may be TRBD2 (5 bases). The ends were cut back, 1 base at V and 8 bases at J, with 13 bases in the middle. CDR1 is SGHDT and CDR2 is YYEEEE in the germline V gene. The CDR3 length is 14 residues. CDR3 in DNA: TGTGCCAGCAGCTTGTGGGCTAGCTTCCATGAGCAGTTCTTC. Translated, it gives CASSLWASFHEQFF.

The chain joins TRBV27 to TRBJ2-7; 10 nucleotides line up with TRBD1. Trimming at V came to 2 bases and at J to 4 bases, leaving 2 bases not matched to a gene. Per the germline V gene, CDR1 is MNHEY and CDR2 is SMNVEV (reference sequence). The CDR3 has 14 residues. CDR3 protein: CASSLKDRGYEQYF. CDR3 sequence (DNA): TGTGCCAGCAGTTTAAAGGACAGGGGGTACGAGCAGTACTTC.

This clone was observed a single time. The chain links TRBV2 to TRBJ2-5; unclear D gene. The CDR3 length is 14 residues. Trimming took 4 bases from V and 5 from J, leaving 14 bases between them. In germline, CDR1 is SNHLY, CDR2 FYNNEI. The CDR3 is CASSVFANGETQYF. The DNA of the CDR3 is TGTGCCAGCAGTGTCTTCGCCAACGGGGAGACCCAGTACTTC.

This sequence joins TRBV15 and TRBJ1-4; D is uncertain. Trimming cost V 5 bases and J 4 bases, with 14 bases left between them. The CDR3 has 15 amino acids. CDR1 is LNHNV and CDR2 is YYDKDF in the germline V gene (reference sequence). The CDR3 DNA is TGTGCCACCAGCGGCCTCGGGCGGGATAATGAAAAACTGTTTTTT. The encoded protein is CATSGLGRDNEKLFF.

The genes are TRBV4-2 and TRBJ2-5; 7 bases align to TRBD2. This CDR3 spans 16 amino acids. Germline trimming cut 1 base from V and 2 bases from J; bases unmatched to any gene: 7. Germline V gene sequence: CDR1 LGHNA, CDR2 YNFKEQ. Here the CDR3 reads CASSQALLAAQETQYF. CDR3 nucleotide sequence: TGTGCCAGCAGCCAAGCCCTTCTAGCGGCTCAAGAGACCCAGTACTTC.

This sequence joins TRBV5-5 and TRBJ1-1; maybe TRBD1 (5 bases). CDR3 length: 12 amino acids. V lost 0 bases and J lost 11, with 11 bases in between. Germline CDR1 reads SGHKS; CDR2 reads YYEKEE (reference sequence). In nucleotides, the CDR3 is TGTGCCAGCAGCTTGGGCAGGGAAACGGCTTTCTTT. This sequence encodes CASSLGRETAFF.

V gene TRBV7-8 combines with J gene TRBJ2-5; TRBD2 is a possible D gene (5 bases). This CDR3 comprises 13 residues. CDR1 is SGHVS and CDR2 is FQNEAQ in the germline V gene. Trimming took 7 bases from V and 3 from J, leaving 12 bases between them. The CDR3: CASKPEGEETQYF. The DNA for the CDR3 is TGTGCCAGCAAACCCGAGGGAGAAGAGACCCAGTACTTC. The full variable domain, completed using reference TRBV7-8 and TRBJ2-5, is GAGVSQSPRYKVAKRGQDVALRCDPISGHVSLFWYQQALGQGPEFLTYFQNEAQLDKSGLPSDRFFAERPEGSVSTLKIQRTQQEDSAVYLCASKPEGEETQYFGPGTRLLVL.

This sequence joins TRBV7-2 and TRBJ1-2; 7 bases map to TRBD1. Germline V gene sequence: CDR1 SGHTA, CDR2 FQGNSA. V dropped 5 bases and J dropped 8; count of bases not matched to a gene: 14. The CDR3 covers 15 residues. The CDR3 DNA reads TGTGCCAGCAGCACCCCCCAGGACAGGCTCGGGGGCTACACCTTC. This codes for CASSTPQDRLGGYTF.

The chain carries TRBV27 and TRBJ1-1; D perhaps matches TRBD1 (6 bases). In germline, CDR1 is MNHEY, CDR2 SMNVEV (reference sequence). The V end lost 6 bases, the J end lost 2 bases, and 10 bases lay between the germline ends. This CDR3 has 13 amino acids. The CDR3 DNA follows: TGTGCCAGCAGCTGGACAGCCAACACTGAAGCTTTCTTT. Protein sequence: CASSWTANTEAFF.

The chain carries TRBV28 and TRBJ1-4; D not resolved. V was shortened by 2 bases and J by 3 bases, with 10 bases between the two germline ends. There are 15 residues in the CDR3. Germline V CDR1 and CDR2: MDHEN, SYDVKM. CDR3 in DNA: TGTGCCAGCAGTTTAAATCCGGAGCCTAATGAAAAACTGTTTTTT. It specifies CASSLNPEPNEKLFF.

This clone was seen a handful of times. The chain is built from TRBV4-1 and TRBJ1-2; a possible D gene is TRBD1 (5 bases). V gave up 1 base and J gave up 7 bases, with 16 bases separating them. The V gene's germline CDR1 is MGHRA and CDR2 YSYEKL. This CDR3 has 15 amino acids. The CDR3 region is CASSQGVAGPFGYTF. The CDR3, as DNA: TGCGCCAGCAGCCAAGGAGTTGCAGGGCCGTTTGGCTACACCTTC.

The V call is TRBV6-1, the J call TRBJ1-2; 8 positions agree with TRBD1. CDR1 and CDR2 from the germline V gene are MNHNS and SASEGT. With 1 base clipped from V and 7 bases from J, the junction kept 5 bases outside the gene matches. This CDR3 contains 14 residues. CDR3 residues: CASSEDRTGSGYTF. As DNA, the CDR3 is TGTGCCAGCAGTGAAGATAGGACAGGGTCTGGCTACACCTTC.

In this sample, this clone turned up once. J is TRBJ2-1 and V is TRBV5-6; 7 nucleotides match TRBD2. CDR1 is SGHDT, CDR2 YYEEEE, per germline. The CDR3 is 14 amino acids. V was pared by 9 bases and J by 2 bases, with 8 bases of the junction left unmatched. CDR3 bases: TGTGCCACCAAGCCAGCGGGAACCTACAATGAGCAGTTCTTC. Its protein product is CATKPAGTYNEQFF.

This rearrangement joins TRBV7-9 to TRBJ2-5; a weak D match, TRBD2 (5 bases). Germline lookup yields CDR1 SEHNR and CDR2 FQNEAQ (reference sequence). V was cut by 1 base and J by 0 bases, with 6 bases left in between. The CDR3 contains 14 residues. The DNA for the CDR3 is TGTGCCAGCAGCTTAGTCGGGAACCAAGAGACCCAGTACTTC. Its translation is CASSLVGNQETQYF.

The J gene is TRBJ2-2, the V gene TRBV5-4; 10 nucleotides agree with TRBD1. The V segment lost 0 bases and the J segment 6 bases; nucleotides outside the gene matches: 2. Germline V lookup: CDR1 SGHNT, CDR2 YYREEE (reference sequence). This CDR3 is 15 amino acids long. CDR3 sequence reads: CASSLGDRGSGELFF. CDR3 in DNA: TGTGCCAGCAGCTTGGGGGACAGGGGATCCGGGGAGCTGTTTTTT. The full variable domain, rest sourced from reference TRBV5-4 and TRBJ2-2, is ETGVTQSPTHLIKTRGQQVTLRCSSQSGHNTVSWYQQALGQGPQFIFQYYREEENGRGNFPPRFSGLQFPNYSSELNVNALELDDSALYLCASSLGDRGSGELFFGEGSRLTVL.

The CDR3 nucleotides are TGTGCCAGTGATCTTGGGACAGGGACCTCCAATGAGCAGTTCTTC. Amino acid sequence: CASDLGTGTSNEQFF. This chain joins TRBV25-1 and TRBJ2-1; the match to TRBD1 covers 9 bases. J gave up 6 bases and V 9 bases, and 12 bases lay outside the gene matches. Germline V gene lookup returns CDR1 MGHDK and CDR2 SYGVNS. CDR3 size: 15 residues.

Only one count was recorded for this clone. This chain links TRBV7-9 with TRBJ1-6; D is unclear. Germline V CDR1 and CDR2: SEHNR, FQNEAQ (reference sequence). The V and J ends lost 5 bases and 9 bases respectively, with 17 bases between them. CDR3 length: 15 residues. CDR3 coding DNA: TGTGCCAGCAGCCCCACTGCGCCGGCGGTTTCACCCCTCCACTTT. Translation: CASSPTAPAVSPLHF.

The CDR3 nucleotides are TGTGCCAGCAGCGACACAAGCACCGGGGAGCTGTTTTTT. Translation gives CASSDTSTGELFF. The rearrangement links TRBV7-9 to TRBJ2-2; D call uncertain. V dropped 5 bases and J dropped 4 bases, with 8 bases sitting between them. CDR1 SEHNR and CDR2 FQNEAQ come from the germline V gene (reference sequence). This CDR3 comprises 13 residues.

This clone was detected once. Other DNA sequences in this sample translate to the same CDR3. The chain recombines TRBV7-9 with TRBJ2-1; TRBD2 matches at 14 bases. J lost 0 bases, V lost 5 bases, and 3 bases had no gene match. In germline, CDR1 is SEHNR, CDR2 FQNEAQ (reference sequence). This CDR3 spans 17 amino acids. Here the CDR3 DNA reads TGTGCCAGCAGCCCAGGGACTAGCGGGAGCTCCTACAATGAGCAGTTCTTC. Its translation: CASSPGTSGSSYNEQFF.

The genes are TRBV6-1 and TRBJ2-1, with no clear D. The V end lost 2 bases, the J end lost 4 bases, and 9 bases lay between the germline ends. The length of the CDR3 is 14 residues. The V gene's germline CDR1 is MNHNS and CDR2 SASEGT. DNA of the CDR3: TGTGCCAGCAGTGAAAGAGTCCTATACAATGAGCAGTTCTTC. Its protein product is CASSERVLYNEQFF.

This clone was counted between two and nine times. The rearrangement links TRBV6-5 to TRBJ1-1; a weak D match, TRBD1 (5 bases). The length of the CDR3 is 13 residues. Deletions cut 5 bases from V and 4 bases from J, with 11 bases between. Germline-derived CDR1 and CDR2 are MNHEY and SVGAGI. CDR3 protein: CASSPTAFTEAFF. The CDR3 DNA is TGTGCCAGCAGTCCGACAGCATTCACTGAAGCTTTCTTT.

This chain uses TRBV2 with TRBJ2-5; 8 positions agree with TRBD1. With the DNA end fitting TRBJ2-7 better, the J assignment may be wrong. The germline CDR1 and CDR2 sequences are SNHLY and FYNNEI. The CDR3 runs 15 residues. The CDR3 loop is CASSDQDRAGNEQYF. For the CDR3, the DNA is TGTGCCAGCAGTGACCAGGACAGGGCCGGGAACGAGCAGTACTTC.

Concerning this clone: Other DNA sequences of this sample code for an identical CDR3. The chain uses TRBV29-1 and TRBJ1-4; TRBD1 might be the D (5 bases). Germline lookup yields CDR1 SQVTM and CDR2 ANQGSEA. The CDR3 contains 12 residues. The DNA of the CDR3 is TGCAGTGCCATCGGGCAGGGCGGAAAACTGTTTTTT. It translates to CSAIGQGGKLFF.

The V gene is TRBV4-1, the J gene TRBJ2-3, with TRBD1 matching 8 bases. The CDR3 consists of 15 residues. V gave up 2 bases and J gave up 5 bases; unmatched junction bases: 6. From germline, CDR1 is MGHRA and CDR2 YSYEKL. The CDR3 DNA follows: TGCGCCAGCAGCCAAACGGACAGGGATAGAGATACGCAGTATTTT. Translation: CASSQTDRDRDTQYF.

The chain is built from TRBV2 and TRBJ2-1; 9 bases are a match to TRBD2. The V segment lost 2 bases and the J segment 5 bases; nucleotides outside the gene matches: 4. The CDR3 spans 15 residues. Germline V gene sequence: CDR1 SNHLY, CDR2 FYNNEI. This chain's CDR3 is CASSESAGGDNEQFF. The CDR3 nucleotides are TGTGCCAGCAGTGAATCGGCGGGAGGGGACAATGAGCAGTTCTTC.

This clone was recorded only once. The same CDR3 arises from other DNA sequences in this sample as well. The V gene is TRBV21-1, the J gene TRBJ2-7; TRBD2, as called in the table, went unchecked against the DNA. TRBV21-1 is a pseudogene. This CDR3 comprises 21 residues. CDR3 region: CASSLHPTPGLAGGLSYEQYF. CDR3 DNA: TGTGCCAGCAGCCTACACCCTACTCCGGGACTAGCGGGAGGCCTCTCCTACGAGCAATACTTC.

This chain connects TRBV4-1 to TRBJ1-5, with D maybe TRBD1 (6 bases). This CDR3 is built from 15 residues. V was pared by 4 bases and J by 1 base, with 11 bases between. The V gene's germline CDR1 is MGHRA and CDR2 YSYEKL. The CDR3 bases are TGCGCCAGCAGCCCGGGGGGCGCAAGCAATCAGCCCCAGCATTTT. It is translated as CASSPGGASNQPQHF.